This T cell receptor (beta chain) stems from a study of breast tumors, draining lymph nodes, adjacent tissues. Samples came from axillary lymph nodes draining the breast cancer. As regards this clonotype: Its specificity is unknown.

V lost 3 bases to trimming and J lost 11 bases, with 24 bases between them. The CDR3 covers 16 residues. One entry per CDR3 protein results from TCRdb running MiXCR on the multiplex PCR reads. This sample carries approximately 140,000 distinct CDR3 sequences, around a third of them seen once, and the ten largest clones take about 2.5%. Study findings and constraints: Tumor repertoires ranked between lymph nodes and nontumor tissue in diversity, with V and J gene preferences. That most tumor T cells come from lymph nodes remained unproven.

This chain uses TRBV12-3 or TRBV12-4 with TRBJ2-3; TRBD2 might be the D (6 bases). The sequence derives from a female donor with breast cancer. Some clones in this sample may be carry-over from other donors' samples. Material for sequencing was axillary lymph node tissue. Here the CDR3 DNA reads TGTGCCAGCAGTTTCGCGAGGGAGGAAGGGAGGAATATGCAGTATTTT. Encoded protein: CASSFAREEGRNMQYF.